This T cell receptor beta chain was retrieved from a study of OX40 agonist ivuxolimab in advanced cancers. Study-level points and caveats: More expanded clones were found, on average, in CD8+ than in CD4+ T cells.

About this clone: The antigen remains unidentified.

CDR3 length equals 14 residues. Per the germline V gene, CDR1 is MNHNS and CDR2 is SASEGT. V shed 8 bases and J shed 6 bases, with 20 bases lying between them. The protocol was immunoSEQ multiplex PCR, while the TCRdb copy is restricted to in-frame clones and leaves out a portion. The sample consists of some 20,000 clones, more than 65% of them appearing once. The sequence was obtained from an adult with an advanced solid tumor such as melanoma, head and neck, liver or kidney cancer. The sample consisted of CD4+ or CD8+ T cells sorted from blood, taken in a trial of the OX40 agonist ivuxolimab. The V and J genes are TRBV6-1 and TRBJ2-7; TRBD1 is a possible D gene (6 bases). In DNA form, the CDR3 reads TGTGCCAGCGGGTTTGAGCCAGGGGTCGGCGAGCAGTACTTC. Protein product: CASGFEPGVGEQYF.